The present T cell receptor beta chain was sequenced within a study of T cells in Graves' hyperthyroidism and ophthalmopathy. Study-wide context: Peripheral blood was drawn at first diagnosis, prior to all treatment.

Participants, patients aged 18 to 65, had newly diagnosed hyperthyroidism with a duration under 2 months. Diagnosing involved the use of clinical symptoms, serum thyroxine and TRAb, thyroid ultrasound and orbital computed tomography. TCR beta CDR3 sequences were amplified from RNA transcripts. The HTBI primer set was used in a first-round RT-PCR of the TCR CDR3. MiXCR, run by TCRdb on the multiplex PCR reads, gives a single entry per CDR3 protein. The repertoire holds around 300,000 distinct CDR3 sequences, with nearly 15% as singletons. CDR1 is DFQATT and CDR2 is SNEGSKA in the germline V gene (reference sequence). With 3 bases clipped from V and 4 bases from J, the junction kept 8 bases outside the gene matches. The CDR3 is made up of 16 amino acids.

The sequence was collected from a woman aged 50 to 60 with Graves' hyperthyroidism that later progressed to Graves' ophthalmopathy. The sample comprised blood. The chain employs TRBV20-1 and TRBJ2-5; 13 bases line up with TRBD2. The CDR3 region is CSASPGTSGERETQYF. The CDR3 DNA follows: TGCAGTGCTAGCCCCGGGACTAGCGGGGAGCGAGAGACCCAGTACTTC.